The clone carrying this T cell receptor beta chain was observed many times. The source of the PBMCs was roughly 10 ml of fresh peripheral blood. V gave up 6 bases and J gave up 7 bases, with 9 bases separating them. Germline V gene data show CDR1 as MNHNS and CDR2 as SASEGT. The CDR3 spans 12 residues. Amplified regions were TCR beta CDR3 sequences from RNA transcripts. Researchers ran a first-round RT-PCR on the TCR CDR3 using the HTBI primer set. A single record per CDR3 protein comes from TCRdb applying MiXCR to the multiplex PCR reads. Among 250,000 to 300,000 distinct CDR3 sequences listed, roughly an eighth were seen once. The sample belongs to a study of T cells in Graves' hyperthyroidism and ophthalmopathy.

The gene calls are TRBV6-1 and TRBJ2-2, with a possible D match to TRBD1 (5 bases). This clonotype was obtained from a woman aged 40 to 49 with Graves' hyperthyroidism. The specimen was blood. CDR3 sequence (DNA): TGTGCCAGCAGACCTACAGGCGGGGAGCTGTTTTTT. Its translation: CASRPTGGELFF.